The sequence of this TCR beta chain was determined in a study of cytomegalovirus exposure and HLA in healthy donors. Details on this clone: The germline gene is not matched at one end of the junction; a read error may be the cause.

The CDR3 runs 13 residues. Per the germline V gene, CDR1 is SNHLY and CDR2 is FYNNEI. Sequencing used immunoSEQ multiplex PCR; TCRdb keeps in-frame clones, though not all of them. The repertoire consists of 150,000 or so clones, with 85% to 90% occurring once and the leading ten covering around 6%. The chain uses TRBV2 and TRBJ2-3, with 8 bases lining up with TRBD1. The clonotype originates from a woman between 25 and 40 years old in good health and CMV-seropositive. The sequencing sample was made of PBMCs. In DNA, the CDR3 is TGTGCCAGCAGTCCCCAAGGGACAGGTACGCAGTATTTT. This sequence encodes CASSPQGTGTQYF.